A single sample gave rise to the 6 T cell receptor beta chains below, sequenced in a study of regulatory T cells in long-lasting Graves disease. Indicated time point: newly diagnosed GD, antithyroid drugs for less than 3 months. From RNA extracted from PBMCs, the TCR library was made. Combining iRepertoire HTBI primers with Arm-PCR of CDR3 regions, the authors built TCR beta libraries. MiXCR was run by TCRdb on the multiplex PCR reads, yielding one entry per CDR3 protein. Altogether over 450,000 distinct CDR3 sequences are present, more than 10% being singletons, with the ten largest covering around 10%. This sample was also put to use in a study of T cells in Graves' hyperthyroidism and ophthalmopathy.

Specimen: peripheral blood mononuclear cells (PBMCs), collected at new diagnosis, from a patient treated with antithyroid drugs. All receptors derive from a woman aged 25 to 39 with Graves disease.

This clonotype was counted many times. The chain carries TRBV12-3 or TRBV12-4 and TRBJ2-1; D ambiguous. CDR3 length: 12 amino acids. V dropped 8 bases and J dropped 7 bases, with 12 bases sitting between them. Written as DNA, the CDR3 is TGTGCCAGCCGTTCGTTAGTTAATGAGCAGTTCTTC. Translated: CASRSLVNEQFF.

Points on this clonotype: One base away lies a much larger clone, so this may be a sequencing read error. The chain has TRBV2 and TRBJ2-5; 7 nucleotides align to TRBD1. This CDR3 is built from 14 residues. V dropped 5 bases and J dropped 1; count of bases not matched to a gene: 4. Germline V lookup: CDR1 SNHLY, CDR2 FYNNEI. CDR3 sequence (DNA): TGTGCCAGCAGTCATTGGGACAGCCAAGAGACCCAGTACTTC. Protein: CASSHWDSQETQYF.

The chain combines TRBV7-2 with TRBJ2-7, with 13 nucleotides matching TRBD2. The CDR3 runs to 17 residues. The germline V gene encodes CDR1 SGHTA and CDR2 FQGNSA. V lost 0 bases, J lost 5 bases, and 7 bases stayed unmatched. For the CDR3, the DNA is TGTGCCAGCAGCTTAGCGCTTTGGACTAGCGGGAGCGACGAGCAGTACTTC. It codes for CASSLALWTSGSDEQYF.

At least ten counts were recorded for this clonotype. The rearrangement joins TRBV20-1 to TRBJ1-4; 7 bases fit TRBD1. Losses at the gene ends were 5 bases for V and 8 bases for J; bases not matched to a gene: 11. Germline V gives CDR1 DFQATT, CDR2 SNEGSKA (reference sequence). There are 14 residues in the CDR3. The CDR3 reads CSALNPGQTEKLFF. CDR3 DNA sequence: TGCAGTGCTTTAAACCCGGGACAGACCGAAAAACTGTTTTTT.

For the CDR3, the DNA is TGTGCCAGCAGCCCGCACGGGAATTCGAACACTGAAGCTTTCTTT. This sequence encodes CASSPHGNSNTEAFF. This chain joins TRBV7-2 and TRBJ1-1; D uncertain. The CDR3 loop spans 15 amino acids. Germline assignment: CDR1 SGHTA and CDR2 FQGNSA. The V end was cut by 5 bases, the J end by 1 base, with 14 bases between.

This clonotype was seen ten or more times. This chain's CDR3 is CASSRRRFSGRYWGYNEQFF. Here the CDR3 DNA reads TGTGCCAGCAGTCGCCGGAGGTTTAGCGGCAGGTATTGGGGGTACAATGAGCAGTTCTTC. This chain uses TRBV12-3 or TRBV12-4 with TRBJ2-1; perhaps TRBD2 as D (6 bases). Trimming removed 5 bases from V and 4 bases from J, with 30 bases in between. The CDR3 is made up of 20 amino acids.